The present T cell receptor beta chain was sequenced within a study of cytomegalovirus exposure and HLA in healthy donors. Vbeta (60) and Jbeta (13) primers were used in the PCR. Libraries were prepared by immunoSEQ multiplex PCR; TCRdb keeps only in-frame clonotypes and omits some of them. Among 150,000 to 200,000 clones listed, about 75% were seen once. CDR3 length equals 14 residues. From germline, CDR1 is SGHRS and CDR2 YFSETQ. The V and J ends lost 4 bases and 7 bases respectively, with 12 bases between them. In the case of this clone: Antigen unknown.

Whole-study results and caveats: A later analysis revealed that TCR association rates differed between HLA loci, peaking at DRB1 and bottoming out at HLA-C. As confirmed in vitro, three CMV-associated chains were specific for CMV antigens. Researchers left out some V segments, among them TRBV6-2 and TRBV6-3, as indistinguishable.

The clonotype comes from a female donor in good health and CMV-seronegative. The sequencing input was PBMCs. The chain uses TRBV5-1 and TRBJ1-6, with D possibly being TRBD1 (6 bases). CDR3 loop: CASSLTGINSPLHF. In DNA, the CDR3 is TGCGCCAGCAGCCTGACAGGAATCAATTCACCCCTCCACTTT.